The rows below give T cell receptor beta chains drawn from one sample of a study of blood T cell repertoires in COVID-19. Clones were sequenced by immunoSEQ multiplex PCR, and TCRdb holds only the in-frame ones, with some missing. This sample carries about 190,000 clones, about 88% of them seen once, and the ten largest clones take 3.2%. Material: PBMCs or T cells enriched from blood (not recorded which). These receptors came from a woman aged 25-40 years who had recovered from COVID-19. CDR3s include the opening cysteine and the closing phenylalanine or tryptophan. A D gene is named only where the DNA matches it firmly. Size values are once, few and many counts, or a class for expanded clones, and some rows have none.

clone_size: NA
d_call: TRBD1
cdr3_length: 12
v_call: TRBV29-1
j_call: TRBJ1-1
cdr3_aa: CSVLTGATEAFF
cdr3_nt: TGCAGCGTCCTCACAGGGGCCACTGAAGCTTTCTTT

clone_size: NA
d_call: NA
cdr3_length: 13
v_call: TRBV5-4
j_call: TRBJ1-1
cdr3_aa: CASSPGIGTEAFF
cdr3_nt: TGTGCCAGCAGCCCAGGGATTGGCACTGAAGCTTTCTTT

clone_size: NA
d_call: NA
cdr3_length: 13
v_call: TRBV19
j_call: TRBJ1-3
cdr3_aa: CASRSRVGNTIYF
cdr3_nt: TGTGCCAGTCGGTCCAGGGTTGGAAACACCATATATTTT

clone_size: NA
d_call: NA
cdr3_length: 16
v_call: TRBV28
j_call: TRBJ2-3
cdr3_aa: CASSLADRASTDTQYF
cdr3_nt: TGTGCCAGCAGTCTCGCCGACAGAGCTAGCACAGATACGCAGTATTTT

clone_size: NA
d_call: TRBD1
cdr3_length: 15
v_call: TRBV25-1
j_call: TRBJ1-4
cdr3_aa: CASSDPGQVNEKLFF
cdr3_nt: TGTGCCAGCAGTGACCCCGGACAGGTTAATGAAAAACTGTTTTTT

clone_size: NA
d_call: NA
cdr3_length: 15
v_call: TRBV24-1
j_call: TRBJ1-2
cdr3_aa: CATSDSRQGVYGYTF
cdr3_nt: TGTGCCACCAGTGACTCCCGGCAGGGCGTGTATGGCTACACCTTC

clone_size: NA
d_call: NA
cdr3_length: 16
v_call: TRBV5-4
j_call: TRBJ2-1
cdr3_aa: CASPATGSPVGNEQFF
cdr3_nt: TGTGCCAGCCCCGCCACAGGGTCCCCCGTCGGAAATGAGCAGTTCTTC

clone_size: NA
d_call: NA
cdr3_length: 14
v_call: TRBV9
j_call: TRBJ1-3
cdr3_aa: CASRGPGTGNTIYF
cdr3_nt: TGTGCCAGCAGGGGTCCAGGGACTGGAAACACCATATATTTT

clone_size: NA
d_call: TRBD2
cdr3_length: 15
v_call: TRBV2
j_call: TRBJ2-3
cdr3_aa: CASKGLAGGSNTQYF
cdr3_nt: TGTGCCAGCAAGGGACTAGCGGGGGGTTCGAATACGCAGTATTTT

clone_size: NA
d_call: TRBD1
cdr3_length: 15
v_call: TRBV28
j_call: TRBJ1-5
cdr3_aa: CASSFPGGSNQPQHF
cdr3_nt: TGTGCCAGCAGTTTCCCAGGGGGCAGCAATCAGCCCCAGCATTTT

clone_size: NA
d_call: TRBD1
cdr3_length: 15
v_call: TRBV9
j_call: TRBJ2-7
cdr3_aa: CASSVAGTGGDEQYF
cdr3_nt: TGTGCCAGCAGCGTAGCCGGGACAGGGGGCGACGAGCAGTACTTC

clone_size: NA
d_call: TRBD2
cdr3_length: 18
v_call: TRBV13
j_call: TRBJ2-3
cdr3_aa: CASSKLAGEIPRTDTQYF
cdr3_nt: TGTGCCAGCAGCAAACTAGCGGGAGAAATCCCCCGCACAGATACGCAGTATTTT

clone_size: once
d_call: NA
cdr3_length: 14
v_call: TRBV2
j_call: TRBJ1-1
cdr3_aa: CASTTEGSNTEAFF
cdr3_nt: TGTGCCAGCACCACCGAGGGTTCTAACACTGAAGCTTTCTTT

clone_size: NA
d_call: TRBD1
cdr3_length: 15
v_call: TRBV19
j_call: TRBJ1-4
cdr3_aa: CASSPRQGRGEKLFF
cdr3_nt: TGTGCCAGTAGTCCGCGACAGGGTCGGGGCGAAAAACTGTTTTTT

clone_size: NA
d_call: NA
cdr3_length: 11
v_call: TRBV2
j_call: TRBJ1-2
cdr3_aa: CASIVRGGYTF
cdr3_nt: TGTGCCAGCATTGTTCGGGGAGGCTACACCTTC

clone_size: NA
d_call: TRBD1
cdr3_length: 17
v_call: TRBV28
j_call: TRBJ1-5
cdr3_aa: CASSLTQGQGGNQPQHF
cdr3_nt: TGTGCCAGCAGTTTGACTCAGGGACAGGGGGGCAATCAGCCCCAGCATTTT

clone_size: few
d_call: TRBD1
cdr3_length: 13
v_call: TRBV30
j_call: TRBJ1-2
cdr3_aa: CAWSTGQGYGYTF
cdr3_nt: TGTGCCTGGAGTACGGGACAGGGCTATGGCTACACCTTC

clone_size: NA
d_call: NA
cdr3_length: 17
v_call: TRBV12-2
j_call: TRBJ2-5
cdr3_aa: CASRPGGLTGGAETQYF
cdr3_nt: TGTGCAAGTCGCCCTGGGGGGTTGACAGGGGGCGCCGAGACCCAGTACTTC

clone_size: NA
d_call: NA
cdr3_length: 15
v_call: TRBV18
j_call: TRBJ1-1
cdr3_aa: CASSLSRGSLSEAFF
cdr3_nt: TGTGCCAGCTCATTAAGCAGGGGATCTTTATCTGAAGCTTTCTTT

clone_size: NA
d_call: TRBD1
cdr3_length: 13
v_call: TRBV28
j_call: TRBJ1-2
cdr3_aa: CASSPSGDRVYTF
cdr3_nt: TGTGCCAGCAGTCCCTCCGGGGACAGGGTGTACACCTTC

clone_size: NA
d_call: TRBD1
cdr3_length: 18
v_call: TRBV5-1
j_call: TRBJ2-6
cdr3_aa: CASSGDRGRSSGANVLTF
cdr3_nt: TGCGCCAGCAGCGGGGACAGGGGGCGCAGTTCTGGGGCCAACGTCCTGACTTTC

clone_size: NA
d_call: NA
cdr3_length: 13
v_call: TRBV10-3
j_call: TRBJ1-2
cdr3_aa: CAISELALGGYTF
cdr3_nt: TGTGCCATCAGTGAGTTGGCCCTGGGCGGCTACACCTTC

clone_size: once
d_call: NA
cdr3_length: 13
v_call: TRBV9
j_call: TRBJ1-1
cdr3_aa: CASSVPPNTEAFF
cdr3_nt: TGTGCCAGCAGCGTACCCCCTAACACTGAAGCTTTCTTT

clone_size: few
d_call: TRBD1
cdr3_length: 13
v_call: TRBV11-2
j_call: TRBJ1-2
cdr3_aa: CASRGQGSAGYTF
cdr3_nt: TGTGCCAGCAGGGGACAGGGCTCGGCTGGCTACACCTTC

clone_size: NA
d_call: NA
cdr3_length: 12
v_call: TRBV14
j_call: TRBJ2-7
cdr3_aa: CANLQGHYEQYF
cdr3_nt: TGTGCCAACCTGCAGGGGCATTACGAGCAGTACTTC

clone_size: once
d_call: NA
cdr3_length: 14
v_call: TRBV5-1
j_call: TRBJ1-1
cdr3_aa: CASSLQDLNTEAFF
cdr3_nt: TGCGCCAGCAGCTTGCAGGATTTGAACACTGAAGCTTTCTTT

clone_size: NA
d_call: TRBD2
cdr3_length: 17
v_call: TRBV3-1/TRBV3-2
j_call: TRBJ2-1
cdr3_aa: CATDSSGGRWAYNEQFF
cdr3_nt: TGTGCCACGGACTCTAGCGGGGGGCGGTGGGCCTACAATGAGCAGTTCTTC

clone_size: NA
d_call: NA
cdr3_length: 15
v_call: TRBV7-9
j_call: TRBJ1-2
cdr3_aa: CASSRSGGRQVGYTF
cdr3_nt: TGTGCCAGCAGCCGCTCCGGGGGGCGACAAGTAGGCTACACCTTC

clone_size: NA
d_call: NA
cdr3_length: 18
v_call: TRBV21-1
j_call: TRBJ1-1
cdr3_aa: CASSKEATAGQLNTEAFF
cdr3_nt: TGTGCCAGCAGCAAAGAAGCTACTGCGGGACAGCTGAACACTGAAGCTTTCTTT

clone_size: NA
d_call: NA
cdr3_length: 13
v_call: TRBV2
j_call: TRBJ2-5
cdr3_aa: CASREQGLGTQYF
cdr3_nt: TGTGCCAGCAGGGAACAGGGCCTCGGGACCCAGTACTTC

clone_size: NA
d_call: TRBD1
cdr3_length: 16
v_call: TRBV19
j_call: TRBJ1-1
cdr3_aa: CASIRDSGKVDTEAFF
cdr3_nt: TGTGCCAGTATCCGGGACAGTGGGAAGGTGGATACTGAAGCTTTCTTT

clone_size: NA
d_call: TRBD2
cdr3_length: 17
v_call: TRBV5-1
j_call: TRBJ2-2
cdr3_aa: CASSALTSGGNTGELFF
cdr3_nt: TGCGCCAGCAGCGCATTGACTAGCGGGGGGAACACCGGGGAGCTGTTTTTT

clone_size: NA
d_call: TRBD1
cdr3_length: 15
v_call: TRBV5-1
j_call: TRBJ1-2
cdr3_aa: CASSATGDLIYGYTF
cdr3_nt: TGCGCCAGCAGCGCCACAGGGGATCTGATCTATGGCTACACCTTC

clone_size: NA
d_call: NA
cdr3_length: 15
v_call: TRBV14
j_call: TRBJ1-4
cdr3_aa: CASSQAGGSREKLFF
cdr3_nt: TGTGCCAGCAGCCAAGCGGGGGGGTCCCGGGAAAAACTGTTTTTT

clone_size: NA
d_call: TRBD1
cdr3_length: 14
v_call: TRBV11-2
j_call: TRBJ2-7
cdr3_aa: CASSPGTGDDEQYF
cdr3_nt: TGTGCCAGCAGCCCCGGGACAGGGGATGACGAGCAGTACTTC

clone_size: NA
d_call: NA
cdr3_length: 14
v_call: TRBV6-5
j_call: TRBJ1-1
cdr3_aa: CASSYSRGGTEAFF
cdr3_nt: TGTGCCAGCAGTTACTCTCGGGGTGGGACTGAAGCTTTCTTT

clone_size: NA
d_call: NA
cdr3_length: 13
v_call: TRBV9
j_call: TRBJ1-6
cdr3_aa: CASSVTGPSPLHF
cdr3_nt: TGTGCCAGCAGCGTCACAGGGCCTTCACCCCTCCACTTT

clone_size: NA
d_call: TRBD1
cdr3_length: 15
v_call: TRBV6-5
j_call: TRBJ1-3
cdr3_aa: CASSSGTATGNTIYF
cdr3_nt: TGTGCCAGCAGTTCTGGGACAGCAACTGGAAACACCATATATTTT

clone_size: NA
d_call: NA
cdr3_length: 18
v_call: TRBV11-2
j_call: TRBJ1-1
cdr3_aa: CASSPRRGVWRMNTEAFF
cdr3_nt: TGTGCCAGCAGCCCGAGGCGGGGTGTTTGGCGTATGAACACTGAAGCTTTCTTT

clone_size: NA
d_call: NA
cdr3_length: 16
v_call: TRBV3-1/TRBV3-2
j_call: TRBJ1-3
cdr3_aa: CASSQAHPTGGNTIYF
cdr3_nt: TGTGCCAGCAGCCAAGCCCATCCCACAGGTGGAAACACCATATATTTT

clone_size: once
d_call: NA
cdr3_length: 15
v_call: TRBV10-2
j_call: TRBJ1-6
cdr3_aa: CASSEIAGDNSPLHF
cdr3_nt: TGCGCCAGCAGTGAAATAGCAGGGGATAATTCACCCCTCCACTTT

clone_size: NA
d_call: NA
cdr3_length: 13
v_call: TRBV10-1
j_call: TRBJ1-2
cdr3_aa: CASSVDGAAGYTF
cdr3_nt: TGCGCCAGCAGTGTAGATGGTGCCGCTGGCTACACCTTC

clone_size: NA
d_call: TRBD1
cdr3_length: 15
v_call: TRBV7-8
j_call: TRBJ1-2
cdr3_aa: CASSFGGQGIYGYTF
cdr3_nt: TGTGCCAGCAGCTTTGGGGGACAGGGCATTTATGGCTACACCTTC

clone_size: NA
d_call: TRBD1
cdr3_length: 15
v_call: TRBV9
j_call: TRBJ2-3
cdr3_aa: CASSVGDRATDTQYF
cdr3_nt: TGTGCCAGCAGCGTAGGCGACAGGGCGACAGATACGCAGTATTTT

clone_size: NA
d_call: NA
cdr3_length: 14
v_call: TRBV28
j_call: TRBJ1-3
cdr3_aa: CASSSTGSGNTIYF
cdr3_nt: TGTGCCAGCAGTTCCACAGGGTCTGGAAACACCATATATTTT

clone_size: NA
d_call: NA
cdr3_length: 11
v_call: TRBV28
j_call: TRBJ2-5
cdr3_aa: CASSYQETQYF
cdr3_nt: TGTGCCAGCAGCTATCAAGAGACCCAGTACTTC

clone_size: NA
d_call: TRBD1
cdr3_length: 13
v_call: TRBV5-8
j_call: TRBJ2-5
cdr3_aa: CASSFLTGGTQYF
cdr3_nt: TGTGCCAGCAGCTTCCTGACAGGGGGGACCCAGTACTTC

clone_size: once
d_call: TRBD1
cdr3_length: 15
v_call: TRBV28
j_call: TRBJ1-5
cdr3_aa: CASSPQGGRGQPQHF
cdr3_nt: TGTGCCAGCAGTCCACAGGGGGGAAGGGGACAGCCCCAGCATTTT

clone_size: NA
d_call: TRBD1
cdr3_length: 15
v_call: TRBV10-3
j_call: TRBJ1-5
cdr3_aa: CAISESGDSYQPQHF
cdr3_nt: TGTGCCATCAGTGAGTCGGGGGACAGTTATCAGCCCCAGCATTTT

clone_size: NA
d_call: NA
cdr3_length: 14
v_call: TRBV28
j_call: TRBJ1-4
cdr3_aa: CASSPGEPGGKLFF
cdr3_nt: TGTGCCAGCAGTCCCGGGGAGCCCGGGGGAAAACTGTTTTTT

clone_size: NA
d_call: TRBD1
cdr3_length: 16
v_call: TRBV19
j_call: TRBJ2-7
cdr3_aa: CASSIGDRGALYEQYF
cdr3_nt: TGTGCCAGTAGTATAGGAGACAGGGGAGCCCTATACGAGCAGTACTTC

clone_size: NA
d_call: TRBD1
cdr3_length: 15
v_call: TRBV28
j_call: TRBJ1-1
cdr3_aa: CASTSDRGPATEAFF
cdr3_nt: TGTGCCAGCACGTCGGACAGGGGGCCGGCCACTGAAGCTTTCTTT

clone_size: NA
d_call: NA
cdr3_length: 15
v_call: TRBV6-5
j_call: TRBJ1-5
cdr3_aa: CASTGTLDSNQPQHF
cdr3_nt: TGTGCCAGCACCGGGACACTTGATAGCAATCAGCCCCAGCATTTT